The present entry profiles one TCR beta chain with its context. The data derive from a study of blood T cell repertoires in COVID-19. The trim removed 6 bases at V and 6 bases at J, leaving 7 bases unmatched. Germline loops: CDR1 MDHEN, CDR2 SYDVKM. The CDR3 runs 14 residues. Profiling relied on immunoSEQ multiplex PCR, and the TCRdb table lists in-frame clones only, not all of them. The sample carries a few hundred thousand clones, about 89% recorded once. Donors in Cohort 3 who had recovered were those with two negative PCRs, healthcare professional clearance, or resolution of their symptoms. The clonotype comes from a woman aged 40 to 49 who had recovered from COVID-19. This chain connects TRBV28 to TRBJ1-2; 10 bases match TRBD1. The sample was PBMCs or T cells enriched from blood (not recorded which). The DNA of the CDR3 is TGTGCCAGCAGCTCCTTCGGACAGGGGGATGGCTACACCTTC. It specifies CASSSFGQGDGYTF.